The clone carrying this T cell receptor beta chain was counted once. Antigen unknown. The data are from a study of Ad26.COV2.S vaccination and SARS-CoV-2 variants. About the study: Ad26.COV2.S shots went into the muscle once or twice, 56 days apart.

V trimming: 4 bases; J trimming: 4 bases; junction bases outside the gene matches: 5. The germline V gene encodes CDR1 MNHEY and CDR2 SVGAGI. CDR3 length equals 15 residues. The study, taken as a whole, reports: Total responses of T cells may have been underestimated by the analyses of TCR breadth and depth. Vaccine recipients posted higher spike-specific TCR breadth than their placebo counterparts. Placebo recipients and vaccine recipients were similar in non-spike TCR breadth.

TCRdb's table, derived via immunoSEQ multiplex PCR, lists solely in-frame clones and lacks some. The table includes some 480,000 clones, roughly 87% detected once. Treatment defined: over 15 received Ad26.COV2.S at low or high dose, single or two shots; roughly five received placebo; per-sample allocation not given. Samples were taken on day 63 after the first vaccine or placebo injection. This clonotype was sampled from a person aged 18 to 59 who received the Ad26.COV2.S COVID-19 vaccine or a placebo. This material consisted of peripheral blood, taken in a trial of Ad26.COV2.S vaccine versus placebo. The V and J genes are TRBV6-5 and TRBJ2-1, with 9 nucleotides matching TRBD1. The CDR3 spells CASSSPGQGYNEQFF. CDR3 DNA sequence: TGTGCCAGCAGTTCCCCGGGACAGGGATACAATGAGCAGTTCTTC.